In its sample, the clone carrying this T cell receptor beta chain ranks as medium-sized. Serving as healthy controls were blood bank volunteers based in Maryland, USA. A total of 2 million PBMCs stored at -80 degrees C provided the unsorted libraries. V dropped 0 bases and J dropped 3; count of bases not matched to a gene: 6. CDR3 length: 15 residues. Germline V gene data show CDR1 as SGDLS and CDR2 as YYNGEE. This sample was included in a study of neurological immune-mediated disorders. It was by 5'RACE with 10-nucleotide random UMIs that the cDNA was made. The authors obtained over 170 million TCR-beta sequences from 15-18 subjects per sequencing run. One entry per CDR3 protein, called by TCRdb with MiXCR from the 5' RACE reads. The sample contains about 16,000 distinct CDR3 sequences, about 20% of which appear only once.

This sequence originates from a middle-aged man in good health. The material sequenced was PBMCs. The rearrangement joins TRBV9 to TRBJ2-7; 7 nucleotides align to TRBD1. The CDR3 DNA sequence: TGTGCCAGCAGCGTAGGGTCCCGACAGGGCTACGAGCAGTACTTC. This gives the protein CASSVGSRQGYEQYF.